A single sample gave rise to the 28 T cell receptor beta chains below, sequenced in a study of blood T cell repertoires in COVID-19. The table came from immunoSEQ multiplex PCR; TCRdb's copy has only in-frame clones and leaves some out. This table has more than 250,000 clones, 80% to 90% appearing once. The specimen was peripheral blood. The receptors here all came from a man between 18 and 29 years old who had recovered from COVID-19.

The chain combines TRBV18 with TRBJ2-3; D is ambiguous. V was shortened by 3 bases and J by 0 bases, with 7 bases between the two germline ends. The germline CDR1 and CDR2 sequences are KGHSH and LQKENI. The CDR3 totals 14 residues. CDR3 DNA: TGTGCCAGCTCACCCCCTCTGAGCACAGATACGCAGTATTTT. Its protein is CASSPPLSTDTQYF.

The chain recombines TRBV4-3 with TRBJ1-2, with TRBD1 matching over 10 bases. J gave up 7 bases and V 3 bases, and 8 bases lay outside the gene matches. Germline V gives CDR1 LGHNA, CDR2 YSLEER. The CDR3 contains 15 residues. The CDR3 here is CASSQDGTGDRGYTF. CDR3 in DNA: TGCGCCAGCAGCCAGGACGGGACAGGGGACCGTGGCTACACCTTC.

Only one count was recorded for this clone. Other nucleotide sequences from this sample produce the same CDR3. The chain has TRBV6-1 and TRBJ1-5, with 7 bases matching TRBD1. Germline V gene lookup returns CDR1 MNHNS and CDR2 SASEGT. The CDR3 sequence is 15 residues long. V lost 3 bases, J lost 2 bases, and 4 bases stayed unmatched. This CDR3 is CASSDVDRGNQPQHF. The CDR3 bases are TGTGCCAGCAGTGACGTCGACAGGGGCAATCAGCCCCAGCATTTT.

The genes are TRBV5-1 and TRBJ2-3; D unclear. CDR3 length: 15 residues. Trimming took off 6 bases at V and 2 bases at J, with 16 bases between the two ends. Germline V gives CDR1 SGHRS, CDR2 YFSETQ. The CDR3 DNA reads as TGCGCCAGCATCCAAGGCGACCACTACACAGATACGCAGTATTTT. This gives the protein CASIQGDHYTDTQYF.

V is TRBV19 and J is TRBJ2-1; a weak D match, TRBD2 (6 bases). The CDR3 is 14 amino acids. V was clipped by 6 bases and J by 4 bases, with 13 bases between them. Germline V gene data show CDR1 as LNHDA and CDR2 as SQIVND (reference sequence). The CDR3 DNA reads as TGTGCCAGTAGGCCACGGGGGATATACAATGAGCAGTTCTTC. Its protein product is CASRPRGIYNEQFF.

The V and J genes are TRBV5-6 and TRBJ1-2, with D unresolved. The germline V gene encodes CDR1 SGHDT and CDR2 YYEEEE. V was pared by 0 bases and J by 0 bases, with 6 bases between. This CDR3 has 14 amino acids. The chain's CDR3 is CASSLETANYGYTF. The CDR3, as DNA: TGTGCCAGCAGCTTGGAAACAGCTAACTATGGCTACACCTTC.

V gene TRBV3-1 (or the pseudogene TRBV3-2) combines with J gene TRBJ1-2; TRBD1 is a possible D gene (5 bases). Trimming removed 1 base from V and 6 bases from J, with 15 bases in between. The CDR3 spans 15 residues. Germline V gene data show CDR1 as LGHDT and CDR2 as YNNKEL (reference sequence). The CDR3 DNA follows: TGTGCCAGCAGCCAAGCGGTGGTGCGGGGACATGGCTACACCTTC. Its protein product is CASSQAVVRGHGYTF.

The chain links TRBV7-2 to TRBJ2-7, with a weak D call TRBD2 (6 bases). Germline assignment: CDR1 SGHTA and CDR2 FQGNSA. With 5 bases removed from V and 10 bases from J, the gap between germline ends came to 18 bases. This CDR3 has 13 residues. DNA of the CDR3: TGTGCCAGCAGCCCTTTAAGTGTGGGGGGACAGTACTTC. This translates into CASSPLSVGGQYF.

CDR3 in amino acids: CASSPGLTSYEQYF. As DNA, the CDR3 is TGTGCCAGCTCACCAGGGCTGACCTCCTACGAGCAGTACTTC. This chain uses TRBV18 with TRBJ2-7; D is unclear. With 2 bases removed from V and 0 bases from J, the gap between germline ends came to 8 bases. Germline V gives CDR1 KGHSH, CDR2 LQKENI. This CDR3 has 14 residues.

This chain connects TRBV6-5 to TRBJ1-2; tentatively, D is TRBD1 (5 bases). Per germline, CDR1 MNHEY and CDR2 SVGAGI. Trimming removed 0 bases from V and 6 bases from J, with 8 bases in between. The CDR3 runs to 13 residues. The CDR3 protein is CASSYSQANGYTF. Here the CDR3 DNA reads TGTGCCAGCAGTTACTCACAGGCCAATGGCTACACCTTC.

V is TRBV9 and J is TRBJ1-2; D might be TRBD1 (5 bases). Trimming removed 0 bases at V and 2 bases at J, with 23 bases between. Germline V gene data show CDR1 as SGDLS and CDR2 as YYNGEE. This CDR3 contains 19 residues. In DNA, the CDR3 is TGTGCCAGCAGCGTAGAGGGGACTTCACCGACGACATACAACTATGGCTACACCTTC. Amino acids: CASSVEGTSPTTYNYGYTF.

This sequence joins TRBV29-1 and TRBJ1-1; the D gene is possibly TRBD1 (6 bases). Germline CDR1 and CDR2: SQVTM and ANQGSEA. This CDR3 comprises 12 residues. V lost 7 bases to trimming and J lost 1 base, with 10 bases between them. CDR3 region: CSGTVQNTEAFF. In DNA form, the CDR3 reads TGCAGCGGGACAGTACAGAACACTGAAGCTTTCTTT. Full variable domain (rest looked up from reference TRBV29-1 and TRBJ1-1): SAVISQKPSRDICQRGTSLTIQCQVDSQVTMMFWYRQQPGQSLTLIATANQGSEATYESGFVIDKFPISRPNLTFSTLTVSNMSPEDSSIYLCSGTVQNTEAFFGQGTRLTVV.

This rearrangement joins TRBV29-1 to TRBJ2-5; D may be TRBD1 (7 bases). The CDR3 spans 14 residues. Per the germline V gene, CDR1 is SQVTM and CDR2 is ANQGSEA. Deletions cut 3 bases from V and 1 base from J, with 12 bases between. CDR3 residues: CSVDGRGVQETQYF. The CDR3 nucleotides read TGCAGCGTTGACGGCAGGGGGGTCCAAGAGACCCAGTACTTC.

The V gene is TRBV5-1, the J gene TRBJ2-7, with TRBD2 matching 12 bases. Germline V lookup: CDR1 SGHRS, CDR2 YFSETQ. The CDR3 spans 15 residues. J was trimmed by 4 bases and V by 6 bases; bases with no gene match: 8. The CDR3 bases are TGCGCCAGCACCATAGGACTAGCGGGACAATACGAGCAGTACTTC. Translation: CASTIGLAGQYEQYF.

V usage is TRBV11-3 and J usage is TRBJ2-3, with 7 bases aligning to TRBD2. The ends lost 5 bases at V and 4 bases at J; junction bases unmatched: 3. The CDR3 sequence is 13 residues long. Per germline, CDR1 SGHNT and CDR2 YENEEA. The CDR3 bases are TGTGCCAGCAGCGGACTAGAATCAGATACGCAGTATTTT. This encodes CASSGLESDTQYF.

V and J are TRBV13 and TRBJ1-1; maybe TRBD1 (5 bases). From germline, CDR1 is PRHDT and CDR2 FYEKMQ (reference sequence). The CDR3 sequence is 14 residues long. Trimming shortened V by 7 bases and J by 8 bases, and 20 bases separated the two germline ends. The CDR3 bases are TGTGCCAGCAAACTGGCGGGGCGTGGAATGGAAGCTTTCTTT. It encodes CASKLAGRGMEAFF.

The chain links TRBV27 to TRBJ2-1, with TRBD1 matching over 11 bases. V lost 5 bases to trimming and J lost 6 bases; unmatched junction nucleotides: 3. The length of the CDR3 is 14 residues. Germline V gene sequence: CDR1 MNHEY, CDR2 SMNVEV (reference sequence). The CDR3 region is CASSLDRGLNEQFF. The CDR3 nucleotides are TGTGCCAGCAGTCTGGACAGGGGGCTCAATGAGCAGTTCTTC.

The chain has TRBV11-1 and TRBJ1-2; TRBD1 aligns across 9 bases. The germline CDR1 and CDR2 sequences are SGHAT and FQDESV (reference sequence). The CDR3 sequence is 12 residues long. V shed 5 bases and J 8 bases; nucleotides not matched to a gene: 3. CDR3 region: CASSRTGDGYTF. The CDR3 DNA reads TGTGCCAGCAGCCGGACAGGGGACGGCTACACCTTC.

The chain combines TRBV9 with TRBJ2-7, with D maybe TRBD2 (6 bases). Germline CDR1 SGDLS, CDR2 YYNGEE. The germline V and J ends were trimmed by 0 bases and 2 bases, with 12 bases remaining between them. CDR3 length: 15 amino acids. The CDR3 reads CASSVDLASPYEQYF. The CDR3 region has the DNA TGTGCCAGCAGCGTAGATCTAGCGAGCCCCTACGAGCAGTACTTC.

The genes are TRBV5-4 and TRBJ2-7, with TRBD2 as a possible D gene (7 bases). The length of the CDR3 is 14 residues. The ends were cut back, 4 bases at V and 2 bases at J, with 13 bases in the middle. From germline, CDR1 is SGHNT and CDR2 YYREEE (reference sequence). The CDR3 here is CASSPGGRPYEQYF. The CDR3 region has the DNA TGTGCCAGCAGCCCCGGGGGGCGCCCCTACGAGCAGTACTTC.

This clone was observed once. The rearrangement joins TRBV11-2 to TRBJ2-5; D is undetermined. CDR1 is SGHAT, CDR2 FQNNGV, per germline. V was pared by 3 bases and J by 2 bases, with 10 bases between. This CDR3 contains 14 residues. The CDR3, as DNA: TGTGCCAGCAGCTTGAACGAGTTTCAAGAGACCCAGTACTTC. Encoded protein: CASSLNEFQETQYF.

The chain links TRBV6-2 or TRBV6-3 to TRBJ1-1, with 11 nucleotides matching TRBD1. From germline, CDR1 is MNHEY and CDR2 SVGEGT. CDR3 size: 16 residues. After removal of 6 bases from V and 4 bases from J, the junction contained 10 bases not matched to a gene. The CDR3: CASSGDRGFVGTEAFF. CDR3 nucleotides: TGTGCCAGCAGCGGGGACAGGGGGTTTGTTGGCACTGAAGCTTTCTTT.

The chain recombines TRBV18 with TRBJ1-1, with 8 bases that match TRBD1. The germline V gene has CDR1 KGHSH and CDR2 LQKENI. The ends lost 1 base at V and 1 base at J; junction bases unmatched: 14. The CDR3 consists of 19 residues. The CDR3 sequence: CASSPRAPGGPPPNTEAFF. Here the CDR3 DNA reads TGTGCCAGCTCACCACGGGCCCCAGGGGGCCCTCCACCGAACACTGAAGCTTTCTTT.

The chain uses TRBV19 and TRBJ1-2, with TRBD1 matching 7 bases. The V gene's germline CDR1 is LNHDA and CDR2 SQIVND (reference sequence). J was trimmed by 1 base and V by 7 bases; bases with no gene match: 6. The CDR3 sequence is 14 residues long. For the CDR3, the DNA is TGTGCCAGTACCGGGACAGCGATTAACTATGGCTACACCTTC. This translates into CASTGTAINYGYTF.

This chain links TRBV7-2 with TRBJ1-2; D unclear. The CDR3 has 13 amino acids. CDR1 and CDR2 from the germline V gene are SGHTA and FQGNSA. The V end lost 4 bases, the J end lost 7 bases, and 13 bases lay between the germline ends. The CDR3 DNA follows: TGTGCCAGCAGCTCCCAACCCTCCGGTGGCTACACCTTC. Its translation: CASSSQPSGGYTF.

This clone appeared a single time. J is TRBJ2-7 and V is TRBV28; 8 bases match TRBD1. After removal of 8 bases from V and 6 bases from J, the junction contained 6 bases not matched to a gene. This CDR3 region has 12 residues. Germline CDR1 is MDHEN and CDR2 is SYDVKM. DNA for the CDR3: TGTGCCAGCGGGTGGCAGGGGGCCGAGCAGTACTTC. Amino acids: CASGWQGAEQYF.

This clone has just a few counts. V gene TRBV4-1 combines with J gene TRBJ2-2; 8 nucleotides align to TRBD2. J gave up 6 bases and V 3 bases, and 3 bases lay outside the gene matches. This CDR3 is 14 amino acids long. The germline V gene encodes CDR1 MGHRA and CDR2 YSYEKL. CDR3 protein: CASSHPGGPGELFF. CDR3 sequence (DNA): TGCGCCAGCAGCCACCCGGGGGGGCCCGGGGAGCTGTTTTTT.

This chain links TRBV19 with TRBJ1-2; TRBD1 agrees at 7 bases. Germline V CDR1 and CDR2: LNHDA, SQIVND (reference sequence). V dropped 3 bases and J dropped 4; count of bases not matched to a gene: 8. CDR3 length: 15 residues. CDR3: CASSIGQASSYGYTF. CDR3 nucleotide sequence: TGTGCCAGTAGTATCGGACAGGCCAGCTCCTATGGCTACACCTTC. Supplemented by reference TRBV19 and TRBJ1-2, the full variable domain reads DGGITQSPKYLFRKEGQNVTLSCEQNLNHDAMYWYRQDPGQGLRLIYYSQIVNDFQKGDIAEGYSVSREKKESFPLTVTSAQKNPTAFYLCASSIGQASSYGYTFGSGTRLTVV.